The 6 T cell receptor beta chains below come from one sample, sequenced in a study of T-cell memory formation after mild COVID-19. TCRdb processed the 5' RACE reads anew with MiXCR; each CDR3 protein has one entry. Among under 450,000 distinct CDR3 sequences listed, roughly a quarter were seen once. The sample comprised PBMCs or a T cell subset sorted from them (not recorded which). These receptors were collected from an adult woman who had mild COVID-19 (a few samples of this study predate the infection). Cell type and time point are not known.

The J gene is TRBJ2-1, the V gene TRBV4-3; D possibly uses TRBD1 or TRBD2 (5 bases each). CDR1 and CDR2 from the germline V gene are LGHNA and YSLEER. The CDR3 loop spans 16 amino acids. Trimming cost V 4 bases and J 8 bases, with 21 bases left between them. CDR3: CASSPAARNFRDEQFF. DNA for the CDR3: TGCGCCAGCAGCCCAGCGGCGAGAAATTTCAGGGATGAGCAGTTCTTC.

A few counts support this clonotype. The V and J genes are TRBV5-1 and TRBJ1-2; the match to TRBD1 covers 7 bases. The V gene's germline CDR1 is SGHRS and CDR2 YFSETQ. V shed 6 bases, J shed 2 bases, and the junction held 10 bases outside the gene matches. The CDR3 runs 15 residues. DNA for the CDR3: TGCGCCAGCAACCAGGGGACAGACACAAACTATGGCTACACCTTC. Encoded protein: CASNQGTDTNYGYTF.

This clonotype was detected only a few times. The chain links TRBV25-1 to TRBJ1-5, with D hard to call. The CDR3 has 15 amino acids. Trimming stripped 1 base from V and 4 bases from J, with 11 bases between. Germline lookup yields CDR1 MGHDK and CDR2 SYGVNS. CDR3 bases: TGTGCCAGCAGTGAATCGCGAGCCTCAAATCAGCCCCAGCATTTT. This codes for CASSESRASNQPQHF.

The sample holds a few counts of this clonotype. The rearrangement links TRBV20-1 to TRBJ1-2; possible D gene TRBD1, 5 bases. V dropped 1 base and J dropped 7 bases, with 13 bases sitting between them. The CDR3 totals 13 residues. Germline-derived CDR1 and CDR2 are DFQATT and SNEGSKA (reference sequence). The CDR3 bases are TGCAGTGCTAGAGCCCGGGGGAGTAGTGGCTACACCTTC. This encodes CSARARGSSGYTF.

This clonotype was found a few times. This chain uses TRBV5-1 with TRBJ1-1; the D gene is possibly TRBD1 (5 bases). The CDR3 runs to 15 residues. Germline CDR1 SGHRS, CDR2 YFSETQ. Trimming left V 1 base short and J 3 bases short, with 13 bases between. The CDR3 loop reads CASSLLVGADTEAFF. DNA of the CDR3: TGCGCCAGCAGCTTGTTAGTCGGGGCTGACACTGAAGCTTTCTTT.

The chain uses TRBV7-9 and TRBJ2-1; D uncertain. The V end lost 1 base, the J end lost 6 bases, and 13 bases lay between the germline ends. The CDR3 runs to 15 residues. Germline V lookup: CDR1 SEHNR, CDR2 FQNEAQ (reference sequence). The CDR3 coding sequence is TGTGCCAGCAGCTTAGGAGTAGGACGTATCAATGAGCAGTTCTTC. Its translation is CASSLGVGRINEQFF.